Each of the 7 T cell receptor beta chains below was sequenced from the same sample in a study of cytomegalovirus exposure and HLA in healthy donors. PCR involved 60 Vbeta and 13 Jbeta primers. The assay was immunoSEQ multiplex PCR, and TCRdb's table has in-frame clones only and misses some. The table records under 200,000 clones, roughly 84% of them present only once. The sequencing input was PBMCs. These receptors all come from a male donor in good health and CMV-seronegative.

The J gene is TRBJ1-6, the V gene TRBV9, with a weak D call TRBD1 (6 bases). Germline CDR1 SGDLS, CDR2 YYNGEE. CDR3 length: 16 amino acids. Trimming removed 0 bases at V and 7 bases at J, with 14 bases between. In nucleotides, the CDR3 is TGTGCCAGCAGCGTAGGATCCGGGACATTAAATTCACCCCTCCACTTT. It yields the protein CASSVGSGTLNSPLHF.

The rearrangement links TRBV7-8 to TRBJ1-2, with D possibly TRBD1 on 5 matching bases. The CDR3 is made up of 12 amino acids. V lost 1 base and J 9 bases, leaving 9 bases between the germline ends. Germline CDR1 and CDR2: SGHVS and FQNEAQ. CDR3 in DNA: TGTGCCAGCAGCTTAGTGGGGGGTAGCTACACCTTC. It translates to CASSLVGGSYTF.

The V call is TRBV2, the J call TRBJ2-3; 8 nucleotides line up with TRBD1. V trimming: 6 bases; J trimming: 9 bases; junction bases outside the gene matches: 11. The CDR3 length is 14 residues. Looked up from germline, CDR1 is SNHLY and CDR2 is FYNNEI. The CDR3 here is CASSSRGRTDTQYF. Here the CDR3 DNA reads TGTGCCAGCAGCTCCAGGGGGCGAACTGACACGCAGTATTTT. The variable domain in full, with the rest retrieved from reference TRBV2 and TRBJ2-3, is EPEVTQTPSHQVTQMGQEVILRCVPISNHLYFYWYRQILGQKVEFLVSFYNNEISEKSEIFDDQFSVERPDGSNFTLKIRSTKLEDSAMYFCASSSRGRTDTQYFGPGTRLTVL.

The V gene is TRBV13, the J gene TRBJ1-3, with D possibly being TRBD1 (6 bases). The V gene's germline CDR1 is PRHDT and CDR2 FYEKMQ (reference sequence). Trimming stripped 5 bases from V and 0 bases from J, with 14 bases between. The CDR3 contains 16 residues. CDR3 in DNA: TGTGCCAGCAGCGACCAGGGGTTTGGCTCTGGAAACACCATATATTTT. Encoded protein: CASSDQGFGSGNTIYF. The full variable domain, rest sourced from reference TRBV13 and TRBJ1-3, is AAGVIQSPRHLIKEKRETATLKCYPIPRHDTVYWYQQGPGQDPQFLISFYEKMQSDKGSIPDRFSAQQFSDYHSELNMSSLELGDSALYFCASSDQGFGSGNTIYFGEGSWLTVV.

The rearrangement links TRBV6-5 to TRBJ1-4; the D is unclear. Trimming took off 2 bases at V and 8 bases at J, with 15 bases between the two ends. The CDR3 length is 15 residues. Germline V lookup: CDR1 MNHEY, CDR2 SVGAGI. In nucleotides, the CDR3 is TGTGCCAGCAGTTACCGGGTTTTGTCCGGAGAAAAACTGTTTTTT. It is translated as CASSYRVLSGEKLFF.

On this clone: The junction departs from germline at one end; a sequencing error may be responsible. Other DNA sequences in the sample encode the same CDR3. The chain is built from TRBV2 and TRBJ1-1, with D possibly TRBD1 on 5 matching bases. The germline V gene encodes CDR1 SNHLY and CDR2 FYNNEI. The CDR3 spans 13 residues. The CDR3 sequence is CASKGQSGTEAFF. CDR3 DNA sequence: TGTGCCAGCAAAGGGCAGTCGGGGACTGAAGCTTTCTTC.

The sample holds one count of this clone. The chain has TRBV5-4 and TRBJ2-5; 10 bases map to TRBD2. The CDR3 is made up of 16 amino acids. Trimming took 0 bases from V and 5 from J; bases not matched to a gene: 7. Germline V gives CDR1 SGHNT, CDR2 YYREEE (reference sequence). The CDR3 region is CASSLVGAGGGETQYF. As DNA, the CDR3 is TGTGCCAGCAGCTTGGTCGGAGCGGGGGGGGGCGAGACCCAGTACTTC. The whole variable domain, filled in from reference TRBV5-4 and TRBJ2-5, reads ETGVTQSPTHLIKTRGQQVTLRCSSQSGHNTVSWYQQALGQGPQFIFQYYREEENGRGNFPPRFSGLQFPNYSSELNVNALELDDSALYLCASSLVGAGGGETQYFGPGTRLLVL.